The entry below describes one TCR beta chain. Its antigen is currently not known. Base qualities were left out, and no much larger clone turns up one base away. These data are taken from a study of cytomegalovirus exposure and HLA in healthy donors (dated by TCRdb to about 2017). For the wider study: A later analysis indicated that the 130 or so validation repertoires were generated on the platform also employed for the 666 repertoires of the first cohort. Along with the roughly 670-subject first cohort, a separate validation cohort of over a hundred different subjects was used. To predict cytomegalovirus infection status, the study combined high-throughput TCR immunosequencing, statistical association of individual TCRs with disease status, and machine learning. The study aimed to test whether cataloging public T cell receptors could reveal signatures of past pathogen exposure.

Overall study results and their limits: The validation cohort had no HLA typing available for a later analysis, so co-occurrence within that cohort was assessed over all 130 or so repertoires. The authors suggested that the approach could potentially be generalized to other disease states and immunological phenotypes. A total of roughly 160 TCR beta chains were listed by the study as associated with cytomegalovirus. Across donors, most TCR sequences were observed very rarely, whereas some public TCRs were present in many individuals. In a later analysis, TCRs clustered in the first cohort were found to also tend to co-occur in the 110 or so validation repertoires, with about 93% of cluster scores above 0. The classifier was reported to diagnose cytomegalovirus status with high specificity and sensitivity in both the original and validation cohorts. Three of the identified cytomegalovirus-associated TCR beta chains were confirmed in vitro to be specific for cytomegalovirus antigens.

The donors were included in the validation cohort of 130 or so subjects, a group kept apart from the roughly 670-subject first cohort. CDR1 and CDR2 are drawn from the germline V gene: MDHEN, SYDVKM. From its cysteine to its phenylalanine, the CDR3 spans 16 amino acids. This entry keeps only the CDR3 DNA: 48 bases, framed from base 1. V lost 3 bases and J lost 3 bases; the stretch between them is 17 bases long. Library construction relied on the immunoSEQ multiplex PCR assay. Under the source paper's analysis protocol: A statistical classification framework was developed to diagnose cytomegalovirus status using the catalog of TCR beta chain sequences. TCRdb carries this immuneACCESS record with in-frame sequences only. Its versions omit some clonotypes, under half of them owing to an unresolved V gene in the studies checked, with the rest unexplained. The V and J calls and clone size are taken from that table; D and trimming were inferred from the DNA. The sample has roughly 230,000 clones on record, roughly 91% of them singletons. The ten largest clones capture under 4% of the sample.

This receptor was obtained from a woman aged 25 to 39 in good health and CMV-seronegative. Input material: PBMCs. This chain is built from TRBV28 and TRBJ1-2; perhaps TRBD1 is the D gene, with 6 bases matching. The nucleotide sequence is TGTGCCAGCAGTTTCCGTAAGGGGGGTGGAGACTATGGCTACACCTTC. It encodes CASSFRKGGGDYGYTF.